Listed below are T cell receptor beta chains from one sample, sequenced in a study of regulatory T cells in long-lasting Graves disease. MiXCR was run by TCRdb on the multiplex PCR reads, yielding one entry per CDR3 protein. The table lists hundreds of thousands of distinct CDR3 sequences, 15% to 20% of them singletons, with more than 10% in the top ten. This same sample was also part of a study on T cells in Graves' hyperthyroidism and ophthalmopathy.

Material: peripheral blood mononuclear cells (PBMCs), obtained at new diagnosis, from a patient treated with antithyroid drugs. These receptors all stem from a man younger than 35 with Graves disease. The CDR3 runs from the conserved cysteine through the conserved F or W. D genes are given only for firm matches. Not every row has a clone size; where given, it reads once, few, many or a size class.

j_call: TRBJ1-2; clone_size: many; cdr3_length: 14; v_call: TRBV11-1; d_call: TRBD1; cdr3_nt: TGTGCCAGCAGCGTGGGAGACAGGGACTATGGCTACACCTTC; cdr3_aa: CASSVGDRDYGYTF
j_call: TRBJ2-2; clone_size: few; cdr3_length: 16; v_call: TRBV4-2; d_call: -; cdr3_nt: TGTGCCAGCAGCCAAGGGACTACCTCGAACACCGGGGAGCTGTTTTTT; cdr3_aa: CASSQGTTSNTGELFF
j_call: TRBJ1-4; clone_size: -; cdr3_length: 12; v_call: TRBV2; d_call: -; cdr3_nt: TGTGCCAGCAGGGAAGGGGGTGAAAAACTGTTTTTT; cdr3_aa: CASREGGEKLFF
j_call: TRBJ2-1; clone_size: -; cdr3_length: 16; v_call: TRBV5-1; d_call: TRBD2; cdr3_nt: TGCGCCAGCAGCCTACTAGCGGGAGGTCACCCCAATGAGCAGTTCTTC; cdr3_aa: CASSLLAGGHPNEQFF
j_call: TRBJ1-2; clone_size: many; cdr3_length: 12; v_call: TRBV7-2; d_call: -; cdr3_nt: TGTGCCAGCAGCTTGTACAGGGATGGCTACACCTTC; cdr3_aa: CASSLYRDGYTF
j_call: TRBJ1-3; clone_size: -; cdr3_length: 17; v_call: TRBV5-1; d_call: -; cdr3_nt: TGCGCCAGCAGCTTGGCTTTCGGACAGAGCTCTGGAAACACCATATATTTT; cdr3_aa: CASSLAFGQSSGNTIYF
j_call: TRBJ1-1; clone_size: -; cdr3_length: 17; v_call: TRBV19; d_call: -; cdr3_nt: TGTGCCAGTAGTATTGGCTACCATCAGGGTATAGCCACTGAAGCTTTCTTT; cdr3_aa: CASSIGYHQGIATEAFF
j_call: TRBJ2-3; clone_size: many; cdr3_length: 14; v_call: TRBV20-1; d_call: TRBD2; cdr3_nt: TGCAGTGGGCCGACTAGCGGAAGCACAGATACGCAGTATTTT; cdr3_aa: CSGPTSGSTDTQYF
j_call: TRBJ2-1; clone_size: once; cdr3_length: 14; v_call: TRBV30; d_call: -; cdr3_nt: TGTGCCTGGAGTGTAGATTTAGGTGACAATGAGCAGTTCTTC; cdr3_aa: CAWSVDLGDNEQFF
j_call: TRBJ2-1; clone_size: many; cdr3_length: 15; v_call: TRBV20-1; d_call: TRBD2; cdr3_nt: TGCAGTGCTCCTGGACTAGCAGGCTCCTACAATGAGCAGTTCTTC; cdr3_aa: CSAPGLAGSYNEQFF
j_call: TRBJ2-7; clone_size: many; cdr3_length: 15; v_call: TRBV2; d_call: TRBD1; cdr3_nt: TGTGCCAGCAGGGGGACAGAAAAACCCTCCTACGAGCAGTACTTC; cdr3_aa: CASRGTEKPSYEQYF